This TCR beta chain stems from a study of tissue T cells after allogeneic stem cell transplantation. The CDR3 covers 17 residues. The V segment lost 3 bases and the J segment 5 bases; nucleotides outside the gene matches: 10. Germline-derived CDR1 and CDR2 are MDHEN and SYDVKM. Libraries were prepared by immunoSEQ multiplex PCR; TCRdb keeps only in-frame clonotypes and omits some of them. The sample comprises under 50,000 clones, roughly 92% of which are singletons, and under 4% rests with the top ten. The V gene is TRBV28, the J gene TRBJ2-3; 11 nucleotides align to TRBD2. This TCR was sampled from a woman between 40 and 69 years old who later had graft-versus-host disease after an allogeneic stem cell transplant. Here the sequenced sample was blood, taken before transplantation. The CDR3 nucleotides are TGTGCCAGCAGTTTGTCCTTAGCGGGAGGGCCAGGAGATACGCAGTATTTT. It codes for CASSLSLAGGPGDTQYF.